Listed below are T cell receptor beta chains from one sample, sequenced in a study of blood T cell repertoires in COVID-19. Sequencing was performed with immunoSEQ multiplex PCR; in TCRdb, only in-frame clones are kept and a portion is missing. This table has about 260,000 clones, 85% to 90% appearing once. The specimen was peripheral blood. The receptors were gathered from a woman aged 40 to 50 with acute or convalescent COVID-19. Both conserved end residues are part of each CDR3. D genes are given only for firm matches. Rows give clone size only sometimes, using once, few, many, or a class for an expanded clone.

V	size	J	D	DNA	CDR3
TRBV15	NA	TRBJ1-2	TRBD1	TGTGCCACCGGACAGGGCGTTGGTGGCTACACCTTC	CATGQGVGGYTF
TRBV5-1	NA	TRBJ1-5	NA	TGCGCCAGCAGCTTGGTCTCAGGGGCAGGTCAGCCCCAGCATTTT	CASSLVSGAGQPQHF
TRBV19	NA	TRBJ1-4	TRBD1	TGTGCCAGTAGTATGACCCCAGGGGGAGCAGAAAAACTGTTTTTT	CASSMTPGGAEKLFF
TRBV5-1	NA	TRBJ2-5	TRBD1	TGCGCCAGCAGCTCAACAGGGGGCGGCCAAGAGACCCAGTACTTC	CASSSTGGGQETQYF
TRBV6-6	NA	TRBJ1-1	NA	TGTGCCAGCAGTTACCAGGAACTGAACACTGAAGCTTTCTTT	CASSYQELNTEAFF
TRBV19	NA	TRBJ1-5	TRBD1	TGTGCCACCGCCCAGGGGGCCGATCAGCCCCAGCATTTT	CATAQGADQPQHF
TRBV2	NA	TRBJ2-5	NA	TGTGCCAGCAGTCGGGAACTAGCCGAGACCCAGTACTTC	CASSRELAETQYF
TRBV19	NA	TRBJ2-2	NA	TGTGCCAGTAGTTCTCCGGTAGACAGCAGGAACACCGGGGAGCTGTTTTTT	CASSSPVDSRNTGELFF
TRBV2	once	TRBJ1-5	NA	TGTGCCAGCAGATCCGGGTTTAGCAATCAGCCCCAGCATTTT	CASRSGFSNQPQHF
TRBV5-1	NA	TRBJ1-1	NA	TGCGCCAGCAGCTTGACAGCTATGAACACTGAAGCTTTCTTT	CASSLTAMNTEAFF
TRBV5-1	once	TRBJ2-3	TRBD2	TGCGCCAGCAGCTCATGGCAGCGGGGGGGCCCTGGAGATACGCAGTATTTT	CASSSWQRGGPGDTQYF
TRBV5-1	NA	TRBJ2-5	NA	TGCGCCAGCAGCATCGGGACTGAGATGGGGGAAGAAGAGACCCAGTACTTC	CASSIGTEMGEEETQYF
TRBV12-2	NA	TRBJ2-1	NA	TGTGCAAGTCGCTTAGCGCAGGCGGGGGGGAATGAGCAGTTCTTC	CASRLAQAGGNEQFF
TRBV10-3	NA	TRBJ1-2	NA	TGTGCCATCAGTAACCCGACAGAGAACTATGGCTACACCTTC	CAISNPTENYGYTF
TRBV5-1	NA	TRBJ1-3	TRBD1	TGCGCCAGCAGCTCCCGGACAGGGGGCAATGGAAACACCATATATTTT	CASSSRTGGNGNTIYF
TRBV27	once	TRBJ1-5	NA	TGTGCCAGCAGTTCCGATCGACGGGATAGCAATCAGCCCCAGCATTTT	CASSSDRRDSNQPQHF
TRBV2	few	TRBJ1-3	TRBD1	TGTGCCAGCAGCGCCGGACAGGGAGGACCTGGAAACACCATATATTTT	CASSAGQGGPGNTIYF
TRBV19	NA	TRBJ1-2	NA	TGTGCCAGTAGTGTCCGGGACACCCACTATGGCTACACCTTC	CASSVRDTHYGYTF
TRBV5-1	NA	TRBJ1-3	TRBD1	TGCGCCAGCAGCCGGACAGGGTCCGGAAACACCATATATTTT	CASSRTGSGNTIYF
TRBV9	once	TRBJ1-3	TRBD1	TGTGCCAGCAGCGTAGGGACAGGGGCGGAAAACACCATATATTTT	CASSVGTGAENTIYF
TRBV9	NA	TRBJ1-2	NA	TGTGCCAGCAGCGTAGCCGGAGGGTCTACCTATGGCTACACCTTC	CASSVAGGSTYGYTF
TRBV6-5	once	TRBJ1-1	NA	TGTGCCAGCAGGCACAGGGATCGAATGAACACTGAAGCTTTCTTT	CASRHRDRMNTEAFF
TRBV19	NA	TRBJ1-2	TRBD1	TGTGCCAGTATCACCGGACAGGGAGACTATGGCTACACCTTC	CASITGQGDYGYTF
TRBV7-7	NA	TRBJ2-5	TRBD2	TGTGCCAGCAGCACCGGGACTAGCGGGGAATTGGGAGAGACCCAGTACTTC	CASSTGTSGELGETQYF
TRBV19	NA	TRBJ1-2	TRBD1	TGTGCCAGTAGTCCCCAGGGGGCAGGGAGCTATGGCTACACCTTC	CASSPQGAGSYGYTF
TRBV5-1	NA	TRBJ2-2	TRBD1	TGCGCCAGCAGCTTTTTCCTTCCATCCAGAGGGGGCTTCGGGAACACCGGGGAGCTGTTTTTT	CASSFFLPSRGGFGNTGELFF
TRBV6-4	NA	TRBJ1-2	TRBD1	TGTGCCTTCCCCCCGGGACAGGGATGTGGCTACACCTTC	CAFPPGQGCGYTF
TRBV4-2	NA	TRBJ1-2	NA	TGTGCCAGCAGCCAAGAGGCGGGTAGACTAGCCTATGGCTACACCTTC	CASSQEAGRLAYGYTF
TRBV11-2	once	TRBJ1-1	TRBD1	TGTGCCAGCAGTCGGACAGGTTTAGGAACTGAAGCTTTCTTT	CASSRTGLGTEAFF
TRBV15	NA	TRBJ1-4	TRBD1	TGTGCCACCAGCTCGACAGGGGCCACTAATGAAAAACTGTTTTTT	CATSSTGATNEKLFF
TRBV6-5	NA	TRBJ1-1	NA	TGTGCCAGCAGTTACCTTAAGGCAGGTGAAGCTTTCTTT	CASSYLKAGEAFF
TRBV5-6	NA	TRBJ1-2	NA	TGTGCCAGCAGCTTGGCCGCGGGGGTGGACGATGGCTACACCTTC	CASSLAAGVDDGYTF
TRBV24-1	NA	TRBJ2-1	NA	TGTGCCACCAGTGATTTGAGGACAGCAAGTAATGAGCAGTTCTTC	CATSDLRTASNEQFF
TRBV11-2	NA	TRBJ2-1	TRBD2	TGTGCCAGCAGCTTAGGGGGGGGTGAGCAGTTCTTC	CASSLGGGEQFF
TRBV6-1	NA	TRBJ1-1	TRBD1	TGTGCCAGCAGTGAACCCGGTCAGGGGACAGGTGAAGCTTTCTTT	CASSEPGQGTGEAFF
TRBV7-2	few	TRBJ1-6	TRBD1	TGTGCCAGCAGCTCGGACAGGGTGAAACCCCTCCACTTT	CASSSDRVKPLHF
TRBV7-5	once	TRBJ1-5	NA	TGTGCCAGAAAAAGGCTCAGGGGGTCTGGCAATCAGCCCCAGCATTTT	CARKRLRGSGNQPQHF
TRBV15	NA	TRBJ1-1	TRBD1	TGTGCCACCAGCCTAAGACAGGGGCGAGCTTTCTTT	CATSLRQGRAFF
TRBV4-1	few	TRBJ1-5	TRBD1	TGCGCCAGCAGCCAAGGTTGGGGGACAGGCCTTACGGGCAATCAGCCCCAGCATTTT	CASSQGWGTGLTGNQPQHF
TRBV5-1	NA	TRBJ2-1	TRBD2	TGCGCCAGCAGCGTAACTAGCGGGGGGCCCTACAATGAGCAGTTCTTC	CASSVTSGGPYNEQFF
TRBV7-8	NA	TRBJ2-4	NA	TGTGCCAGCAGCTTAAATCTAGCCAAAAACATTCAGTACTTC	CASSLNLAKNIQYF
TRBV7-8	NA	TRBJ2-1	NA	TGTGCCAGCGGCCAGAGGGCGGTTACCTACAATGAGCAGTTCTTC	CASGQRAVTYNEQFF
TRBV28	NA	TRBJ1-5	NA	TGTGCCAGCAGTTTATTAAGGGGGATGGGTCAGCCCCAGCATTTT	CASSLLRGMGQPQHF